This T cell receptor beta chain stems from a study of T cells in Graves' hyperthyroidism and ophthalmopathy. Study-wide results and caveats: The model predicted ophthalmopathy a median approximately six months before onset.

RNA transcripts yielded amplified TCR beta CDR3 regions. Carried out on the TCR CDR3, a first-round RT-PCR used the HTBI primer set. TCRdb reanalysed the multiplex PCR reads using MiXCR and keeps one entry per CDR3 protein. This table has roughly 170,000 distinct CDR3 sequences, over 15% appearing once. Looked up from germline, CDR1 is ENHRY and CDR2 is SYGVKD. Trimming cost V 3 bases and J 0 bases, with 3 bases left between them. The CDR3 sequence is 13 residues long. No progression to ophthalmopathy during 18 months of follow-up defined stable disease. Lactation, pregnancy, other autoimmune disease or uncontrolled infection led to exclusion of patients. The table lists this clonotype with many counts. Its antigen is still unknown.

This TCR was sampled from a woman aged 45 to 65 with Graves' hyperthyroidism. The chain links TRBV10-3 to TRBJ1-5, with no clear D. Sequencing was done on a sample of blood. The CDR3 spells CAISDYSNQPQHF. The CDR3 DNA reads TGTGCCATCAGTGACTATAGCAATCAGCCCCAGCATTTT.